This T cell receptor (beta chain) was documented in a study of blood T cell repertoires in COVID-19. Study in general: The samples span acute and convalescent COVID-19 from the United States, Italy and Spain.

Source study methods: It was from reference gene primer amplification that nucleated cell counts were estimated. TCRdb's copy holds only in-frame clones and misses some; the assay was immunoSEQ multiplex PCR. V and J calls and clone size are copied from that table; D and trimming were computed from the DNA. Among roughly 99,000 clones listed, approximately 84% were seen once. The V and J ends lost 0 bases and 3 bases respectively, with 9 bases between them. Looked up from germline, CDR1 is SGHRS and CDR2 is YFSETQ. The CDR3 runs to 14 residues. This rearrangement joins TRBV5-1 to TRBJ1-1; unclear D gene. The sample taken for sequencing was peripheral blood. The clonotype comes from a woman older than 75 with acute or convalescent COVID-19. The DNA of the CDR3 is TGCGCCAGCAGCTTGGTTCAGGAAGACACTGAAGCTTTCTTT. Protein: CASSLVQEDTEAFF.